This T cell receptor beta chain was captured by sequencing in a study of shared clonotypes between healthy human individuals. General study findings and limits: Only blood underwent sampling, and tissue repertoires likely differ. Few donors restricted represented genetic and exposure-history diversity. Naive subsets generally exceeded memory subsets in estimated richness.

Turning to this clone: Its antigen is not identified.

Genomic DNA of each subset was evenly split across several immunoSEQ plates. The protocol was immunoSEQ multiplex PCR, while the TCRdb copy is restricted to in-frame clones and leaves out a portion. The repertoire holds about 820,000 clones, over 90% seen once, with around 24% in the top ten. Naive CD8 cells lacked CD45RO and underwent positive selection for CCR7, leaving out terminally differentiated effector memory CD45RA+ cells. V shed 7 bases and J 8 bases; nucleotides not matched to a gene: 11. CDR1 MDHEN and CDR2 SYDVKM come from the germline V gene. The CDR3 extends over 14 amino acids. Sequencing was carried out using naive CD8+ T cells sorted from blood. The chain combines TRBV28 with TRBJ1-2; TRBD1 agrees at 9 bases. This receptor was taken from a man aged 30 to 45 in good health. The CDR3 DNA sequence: TGTGCCAGCATCCCCACGGGGACAGGGCTCGGCTACACCTTC. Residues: CASIPTGTGLGYTF.